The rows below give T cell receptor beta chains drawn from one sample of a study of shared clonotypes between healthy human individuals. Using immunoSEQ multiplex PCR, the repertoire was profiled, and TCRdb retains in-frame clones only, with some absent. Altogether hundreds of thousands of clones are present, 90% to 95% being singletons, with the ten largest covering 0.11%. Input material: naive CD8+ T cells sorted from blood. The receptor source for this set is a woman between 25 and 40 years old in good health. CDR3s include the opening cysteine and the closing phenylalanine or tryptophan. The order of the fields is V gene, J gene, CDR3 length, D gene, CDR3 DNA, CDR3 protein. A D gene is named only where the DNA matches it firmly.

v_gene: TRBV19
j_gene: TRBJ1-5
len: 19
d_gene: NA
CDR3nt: TGTGCCAGTAGTATAGATCGCTCAGGGGCCGCCCCCGACAATCAGCCCCAGCATTTT
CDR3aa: CASSIDRSGAAPDNQPQHF

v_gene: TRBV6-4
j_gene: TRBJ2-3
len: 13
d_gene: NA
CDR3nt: TGTGCCAGCAGTCCTGGGAACACAGATACGCAGTATTTT
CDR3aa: CASSPGNTDTQYF

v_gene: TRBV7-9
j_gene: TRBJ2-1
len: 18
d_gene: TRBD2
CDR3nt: TGTGCCAGCAGCCGTCCCGGGACTAGCGGGAGGTCAGACAATGAGCAGTTCTTC
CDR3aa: CASSRPGTSGRSDNEQFF

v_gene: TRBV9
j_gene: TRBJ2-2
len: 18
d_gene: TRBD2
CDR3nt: TGTGCCAGCAGCGTAGGGGATAGGCTAGCGGAGGACACCGGGGAGCTGTTTTTT
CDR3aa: CASSVGDRLAEDTGELFF

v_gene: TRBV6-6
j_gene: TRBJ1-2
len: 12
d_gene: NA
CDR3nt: TGTGCCAGCACAACAGGGCTCCTTGGCTACACCTTC
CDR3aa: CASTTGLLGYTF

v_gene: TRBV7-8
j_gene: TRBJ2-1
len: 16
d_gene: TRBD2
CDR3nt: TGTGCCAGCACTCCGGGCTCTAGCGGGATGTACAATGAGCAGTTCTTC
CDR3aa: CASTPGSSGMYNEQFF

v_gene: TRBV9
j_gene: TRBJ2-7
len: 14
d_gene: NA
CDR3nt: TGTGCCAGCAGCCCCGACGGATTTACCTACGAGCAGTACTTC
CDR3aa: CASSPDGFTYEQYF

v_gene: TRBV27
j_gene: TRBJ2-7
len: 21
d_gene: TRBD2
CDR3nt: TGTGCCAGCAGTTTTGCTGTGCGTCGTGGGCTAGCGGGCCTCCTACCCTACGAGCAGTACTTC
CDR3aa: CASSFAVRRGLAGLLPYEQYF

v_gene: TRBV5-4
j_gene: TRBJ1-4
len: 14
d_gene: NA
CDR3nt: TGTGCCAGCAGCTTGGAGGGGGGAGAGGAAAAACTGTTTTTT
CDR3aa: CASSLEGGEEKLFF

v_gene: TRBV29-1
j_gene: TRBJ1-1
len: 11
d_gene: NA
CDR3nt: TGCAGCGTTGAAACCGACGGTGAAGCTTTCTTT
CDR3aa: CSVETDGEAFF

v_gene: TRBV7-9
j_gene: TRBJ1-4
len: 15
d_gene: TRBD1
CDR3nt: TGTGCCAGCAGCGCCACAAGTCAGGGACAGGAAAAACTGTTTTTT
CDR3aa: CASSATSQGQEKLFF

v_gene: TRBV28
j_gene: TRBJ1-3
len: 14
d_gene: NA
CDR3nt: TGTGCCAGCACCCTCCAGGGATCTGGAGACACCATATATTTT
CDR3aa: CASTLQGSGDTIYF

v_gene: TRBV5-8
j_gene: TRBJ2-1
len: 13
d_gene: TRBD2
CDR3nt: TGTGCCGGTCTAGCGGGAGGGCCTGGAGAGCAGTTCTTC
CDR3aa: CAGLAGGPGEQFF

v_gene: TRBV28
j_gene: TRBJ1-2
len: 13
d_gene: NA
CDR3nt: TGTGCCAGCAGCCCCCAGGGGTTGGATGGCTACACCTTC
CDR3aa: CASSPQGLDGYTF

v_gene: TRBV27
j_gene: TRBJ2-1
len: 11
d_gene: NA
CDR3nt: TGTGCCAGCAGTCCCGGGGATGAGCAGTTCTTC
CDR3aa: CASSPGDEQFF

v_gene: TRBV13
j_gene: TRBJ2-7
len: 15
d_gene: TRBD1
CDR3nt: TGTGCCAGCAGCTCTAGAGGACAGGGGGGAATCGAGCAGTACTTC
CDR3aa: CASSSRGQGGIEQYF

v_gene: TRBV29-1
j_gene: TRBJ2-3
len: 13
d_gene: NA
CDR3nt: TGCAGCGTTGAAAAGGAGTACCCAGATACGCAGTATTTT
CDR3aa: CSVEKEYPDTQYF